Listed below are T cell receptor beta chains from one sample, sequenced in a study of T-cell reconstitution after alpha-beta-depleted transplantation in children. TCRdb used MiXCR to reprocess the PCR reads, holding one entry per CDR3 protein. The repertoire includes 600,000 or so distinct CDR3 sequences, 20% to 25% of them detected once, and roughly 13% sits in the top ten. The sequenced sample was PBMCs, mostly from graft donor cells, obtained 360 days after TCRalphabeta/CD19-depleted stem cell transplant. These receptors were obtained from a boy in the first two years of life who had a stem cell transplant for acute myeloid leukemia, so the T cells may come from the graft donor. Each CDR3 is given with its conserved first and last residue. The order of the fields is J gene, V gene, D gene, CDR3 protein. A D gene is named only where the DNA matches it firmly.

j_gene: TRBJ2-5; v_gene: TRBV29-1; d_gene: -; CDR3aa: CSVDETSQETQYF
j_gene: TRBJ1-1; v_gene: TRBV20-1; d_gene: -; CDR3aa: CSARDRAENTEAFF
j_gene: TRBJ2-5; v_gene: TRBV10-3; d_gene: TRBD2; CDR3aa: CAISESGLAGNQETQYF
j_gene: TRBJ2-5; v_gene: TRBV7-9; d_gene: -; CDR3aa: CASSLEFKTQYF
j_gene: TRBJ2-1; v_gene: TRBV12-3/TRBV12-4; d_gene: -; CDR3aa: CASSLGRRYNEQFF
j_gene: TRBJ2-3; v_gene: TRBV20-1; d_gene: -; CDR3aa: CSASKIQGTDTQYF
j_gene: TRBJ1-5; v_gene: TRBV4-1; d_gene: -; CDR3aa: CASSQGGLLQPQHF
j_gene: TRBJ2-3; v_gene: TRBV28; d_gene: -; CDR3aa: CASSSETRGTDTQYF
j_gene: TRBJ1-1; v_gene: TRBV6-5; d_gene: TRBD1; CDR3aa: CASSYPKTGLLGNTEAFF
j_gene: TRBJ2-7; v_gene: TRBV20-1; d_gene: -; CDR3aa: CSARGKTGYTYEQYF
j_gene: TRBJ2-5; v_gene: TRBV5-4; d_gene: -; CDR3aa: CASSLEGVGETQYF
j_gene: TRBJ2-5; v_gene: TRBV27; d_gene: -; CDR3aa: CASGRPPPKTQYF
j_gene: TRBJ2-2; v_gene: TRBV27; d_gene: TRBD1; CDR3aa: CASSAQGARTGELFF
j_gene: TRBJ2-7; v_gene: TRBV12-3/TRBV12-4; d_gene: TRBD2; CDR3aa: CASGHSGGSSYEQYF
j_gene: TRBJ1-1; v_gene: TRBV20-1; d_gene: -; CDR3aa: CSARAYKLNTEAFF
j_gene: TRBJ2-1; v_gene: TRBV7-8; d_gene: TRBD1; CDR3aa: CASRFDRGALNEQFF
j_gene: TRBJ2-7; v_gene: TRBV4-3; d_gene: TRBD2; CDR3aa: CASSQDLAGRAYEQYF
j_gene: TRBJ2-5; v_gene: TRBV4-2; d_gene: TRBD1; CDR3aa: CASSYTGTGGETQYF
j_gene: TRBJ2-1; v_gene: TRBV5-6; d_gene: -; CDR3aa: CASSLDMDIHNEQFF
j_gene: TRBJ2-1; v_gene: TRBV27; d_gene: TRBD1; CDR3aa: CASRQGLPGQVVGNEQFF
j_gene: TRBJ2-5; v_gene: TRBV7-9; d_gene: -; CDR3aa: CASSLQELETQYF
j_gene: TRBJ2-2; v_gene: TRBV20-1; d_gene: -; CDR3aa: CSARDGTLDTGELFF
j_gene: TRBJ2-1; v_gene: TRBV4-1; d_gene: TRBD2; CDR3aa: CASSQEGTTVTNEQFF
j_gene: TRBJ2-1; v_gene: TRBV11-2; d_gene: -; CDR3aa: CASGGRIGWDNEQFF
j_gene: TRBJ2-6; v_gene: TRBV20-1; d_gene: -; CDR3aa: CSAGGRAGANVLTF
j_gene: TRBJ1-6; v_gene: TRBV6-5; d_gene: -; CDR3aa: CASSPGTYVLHF
j_gene: TRBJ1-5; v_gene: TRBV5-6; d_gene: -; CDR3aa: CASSLGQFKPQHF
j_gene: TRBJ1-3; v_gene: TRBV20-1; d_gene: -; CDR3aa: CSARPSGATGNTIYF
j_gene: TRBJ1-1; v_gene: TRBV12-3/TRBV12-4; d_gene: -; CDR3aa: CASSFRGISEAFF
j_gene: TRBJ2-5; v_gene: TRBV10-2; d_gene: TRBD1; CDR3aa: CASSSSPGTEKETQYF
j_gene: TRBJ2-6; v_gene: TRBV29-1; d_gene: TRBD1; CDR3aa: CSVEGTGAGANVLTF
j_gene: TRBJ2-6; v_gene: TRBV20-1; d_gene: -; CDR3aa: CCATRGAQFSGANVLTF
j_gene: TRBJ1-1; v_gene: TRBV6-2/TRBV6-3; d_gene: -; CDR3aa: CASREGNTEAFF
j_gene: TRBJ2-3; v_gene: TRBV7-2; d_gene: TRBD2; CDR3aa: CASSYQSSGEADTQYF
j_gene: TRBJ1-2; v_gene: TRBV28; d_gene: -; CDR3aa: CASSEVSDRTHYGYTF
j_gene: TRBJ2-2; v_gene: TRBV20-1; d_gene: TRBD1; CDR3aa: CSARELRQGSTGELFF
j_gene: TRBJ2-7; v_gene: TRBV5-6; d_gene: TRBD2; CDR3aa: CASSLTGRGVLSYEQYF
j_gene: TRBJ2-1; v_gene: TRBV7-2; d_gene: -; CDR3aa: CASSLARDNEQFF
j_gene: TRBJ2-5; v_gene: TRBV5-6; d_gene: TRBD2; CDR3aa: CASSFSGESQETQYF
j_gene: TRBJ2-1; v_gene: TRBV7-9; d_gene: -; CDR3aa: CASSLGPGVEQFF
j_gene: TRBJ1-1; v_gene: TRBV29-1; d_gene: -; CDR3aa: CSVRGAIEKLSEAFF
j_gene: TRBJ2-3; v_gene: TRBV13; d_gene: -; CDR3aa: CASSSSLAGGPTDTQYF
j_gene: TRBJ2-1; v_gene: TRBV12-3/TRBV12-4; d_gene: TRBD1; CDR3aa: CASSFDRGTYNEQFF
j_gene: TRBJ2-3; v_gene: TRBV6-2/TRBV6-3; d_gene: -; CDR3aa: CASSWDITQYF
j_gene: TRBJ1-1; v_gene: TRBV7-2; d_gene: -; CDR3aa: CASSLYKSGTEAFF
j_gene: TRBJ1-5; v_gene: TRBV24-1; d_gene: TRBD1; CDR3aa: CATSDTGTGEKNQPQHF
j_gene: TRBJ2-5; v_gene: TRBV6-5; d_gene: -; CDR3aa: CASSYGWSETQYF
j_gene: TRBJ1-1; v_gene: TRBV5-1; d_gene: TRBD1; CDR3aa: CASSPLRGRVTEAFF
j_gene: TRBJ1-2; v_gene: TRBV20-1; d_gene: -; CDR3aa: CSARDSWGSLSYGYTF